Given below is one T cell receptor beta chain in context. Time point noted: patch test 1, 2 weeks after DPC sensitization. Indicated treatment: therapeutic diphenylcyclopropenone sensitization with weekly scalp DPC. This sample was included in a study of human T cells and chemical hapten exposure. TCRdb processed the RACE reads anew with MiXCR; each CDR3 protein has one entry. The table includes roughly 380,000 distinct CDR3 sequences, roughly 4.8% detected once. The CDR3 totals 16 residues. The chain carries TRBV12-2 and TRBJ1-3. TRBV12-2 represents a pseudogene. The sample consisted of whole blood, taken in connection with sensitization to the hapten diphenylcyclopropenone (DPC). The TCR sequence derives from a woman aged 50 to 60 with alopecia areata. Some clones in this sample may be carry-over from other donors' samples. CDR3 sequence (DNA): TGTGCAAGTCGCTTAGCTCAGAAGAGCTCTGGAAACACCATATATTTT. Translating gives CASRLAQKSSGNTIYF.